The 9 T cell receptor beta chains below come from one sample, sequenced in a study of blood T cell dynamics during melanoma immunotherapy. Time point here: week 3, after first cycle of checkpoint inhibitor. TCRdb keeps only in-frame clones here, not all; method: immunoSEQ multiplex PCR. The sample contains 15,000 to 20,000 clones, approximately 94% of which appear only once. The specimen was effector memory CD8+ T cells from blood, collected from a patient treated with checkpoint blockade. The receptors here all came from a human donor with melanoma.

The rearrangement uses TRBV7-8 and TRBJ1-5, with TRBD1 matching 7 bases. Trimming at V came to 5 bases and at J to 1 base, leaving 5 bases not matched to a gene. The CDR3 totals 15 residues. Germline V gene data show CDR1 as SGHVS and CDR2 as FQNEAQ. As DNA, the CDR3 is TGTGCCAGCAGCCCAGGACAGGACAGCAATCAGCCCCAGCATTTT. Translation gives CASSPGQDSNQPQHF.

V is TRBV7-9 and J is TRBJ1-3; D is ambiguous. Germline values: CDR1 SEHNR, CDR2 FQNEAQ (reference sequence). The V end was cut by 1 base, the J end by 2 bases, with 15 bases between. The CDR3 has 17 amino acids. The CDR3 protein is CASSLVPPTLPGNTIYF. The CDR3, as DNA: TGTGCCAGCAGCTTAGTTCCGCCAACTCTCCCTGGAAACACCATATATTTT. The variable domain in full, completed from reference TRBV7-9 and TRBJ1-3, reads DTGVSQNPRHKITKRGQNVTFRCDPISEHNRLYWYRQTLGQGPEFLTYFQNEAQLEKSRLLSDRFSAERPKGSFSTLEIQRTEQGDSAMYLCASSLVPPTLPGNTIYFGEGSWLTVV.

The genes are TRBV27 and TRBJ2-3; TRBD1 is a possible D gene (6 bases). CDR3 length equals 16 residues. Germline loops: CDR1 MNHEY, CDR2 SMNVEV (reference sequence). Deletions cut 0 bases from V and 6 bases from J, with 16 bases between. The CDR3 DNA reads TGTGCCAGCAGTTTATCCCTTGGGGGCTCGCCCGATACGCAGTATTTT. Residues: CASSLSLGGSPDTQYF.

A single count supports this clone. The chain recombines TRBV28 with TRBJ2-5, with 7 positions matching TRBD1. Germline V gene data show CDR1 as MDHEN and CDR2 as SYDVKM. The CDR3 sequence is 14 residues long. J lost 3 bases, V lost 5 bases, and 6 bases had no gene match. CDR3 nucleotide sequence: TGTGCCAGCAGTGTGACAGGGCTAGAAGAGACCCAGTACTTC. This sequence encodes CASSVTGLEETQYF.

The chain carries TRBV7-3 and TRBJ2-7; 8 bases map to TRBD1. From germline, CDR1 is SGHTA and CDR2 FQGTGA. The CDR3 is 15 amino acids. With V trimmed by 5 bases and J by 2 bases, 8 bases remained unmatched. The CDR3 DNA follows: TGTGCCAGCAGCCTGGGGTCAGGGGGCCCCTACGAGCAGTACTTC. This codes for CASSLGSGGPYEQYF. Looking up the rest from reference TRBV7-3 and TRBJ2-7 gives the full variable domain: GAGVSQTPSNKVTEKGKYVELRCDPISGHTALYWYRQSLGQGPEFLIYFQGTGAADDSGLPNDRFFAVRPEGSVSTLKIQRTERGDSAVYLCASSLGSGGPYEQYFGPGTRLTVT.

The gene calls are TRBV4-1 and TRBJ2-7; 11 positions match TRBD2. CDR1 and CDR2 (germline): MGHRA, YSYEKL. The CDR3 runs to 15 residues. V lost 1 base to trimming and J lost 7 bases; unmatched junction nucleotides: 6. CDR3 residues: CASSQVSGRAGEQYF. The CDR3 bases are TGCGCCAGCAGCCAAGTTAGCGGGAGGGCGGGGGAGCAGTACTTC.

The J gene is TRBJ2-7, the V gene TRBV10-3; possible D gene TRBD2, 5 bases. V was shortened by 3 bases and J by 2 bases, with 5 bases between the two germline ends. This CDR3 spans 12 amino acids. From germline, CDR1 is ENHRY and CDR2 SYGVKD. CDR3 sequence (DNA): TGTGCCATCAGTGACGGGACCTACGAGCAGTACTTC. Translation gives CAISDGTYEQYF.

This chain connects TRBV27 to TRBJ2-5; D ambiguous. Germline loops: CDR1 MNHEY, CDR2 SMNVEV (reference sequence). Between the trimmed V and J ends, which lost 5 bases and 1 base, there was a span of 8 bases. This CDR3 comprises 13 residues. The CDR3 reads CASSIAGQETQYF. The CDR3 coding sequence is TGTGCCAGCAGTATAGCAGGCCAAGAGACCCAGTACTTC.

The chain links TRBV28 to TRBJ2-7, with 7 bases matching TRBD1. Per the germline V gene, CDR1 is MDHEN and CDR2 is SYDVKM. V was clipped by 7 bases and J by 2 bases; unmatched bases: 11. The CDR3 runs 15 residues. For the CDR3, the DNA is TGTGCCAGCATCAAATCACAGGGGAGCGCCTACGAGCAGTACTTC. Translation gives CASIKSQGSAYEQYF.